Listed below are T cell receptor beta chains from one sample, sequenced in a study of T cells in Graves' hyperthyroidism and ophthalmopathy. TCRdb processed the multiplex PCR reads anew with MiXCR; each CDR3 protein has one entry. The profile shows about 350,000 distinct CDR3 sequences, approximately 14% of them singletons. The specimen was blood. These receptors were taken from a woman in her thirties with Graves' hyperthyroidism. Each CDR3 is given with its conserved first and last residue. The order of the fields is D gene, J gene, clone size, V gene, CDR3 length, CDR3 DNA, CDR3 protein. The D gene is left open where the match is weak. Clone size, where shown, is once, few, many, or a class for clones that have expanded.

-	TRBJ2-3	many	TRBV28	12	TGTGCCGCGGACAGTTCCACAGATACGCAGTATTTT	CAADSSTDTQYF
-	TRBJ2-7	-	TRBV3-1	15	TGTGCCAGCAGCCGGGGGCTAGCGGCCTCCTACGAGCAGTACTTC	CASSRGLAASYEQYF
-	TRBJ2-1	few	TRBV5-5	16	TGTGCCAGCAGCCCGCGCACTAACACGGGGCTTCAGGAGCAGTTCTTC	CASSPRTNTGLQEQFF
TRBD2	TRBJ2-2	few	TRBV4-1	16	TGCGCCAGCAGCCAAGAGACTAGCGGGCTGACCGGGGAGCTGTTTTTT	CASSQETSGLTGELFF
-	TRBJ1-1	-	TRBV7-3	17	TGTGCCAGCAGCTTAATCCCCATTGGCCTCGGGAACACTGAAGCTTTCTTT	CASSLIPIGLGNTEAFF
-	TRBJ1-1	many	TRBV6-1	15	TGTGCCAGCAAAGGGGGACACTTTCAGAACACTGAAGCTTTCTTT	CASKGGHFQNTEAFF
TRBD1	TRBJ1-4	many	TRBV11-2	16	TGTGCCAGCAGCGCAAGGGGGCAGGGCGGGAGTGAAAAACTGTTTTTT	CASSARGQGGSEKLFF
-	TRBJ2-1	-	TRBV30	12	TGTGCCTGGAGTGAGCGATACAATGAGCAGTTCTTC	CAWSERYNEQFF
TRBD2	TRBJ2-1	-	TRBV12-3/TRBV12-4	14	TGTGCCATCACCCCTAGCGGAGCGTACAATGAGCAGTTCTTC	CAITPSGAYNEQFF
-	TRBJ2-7	few	TRBV11-2	14	TGTGCCAGCAGCCCAGAGGACCTCCCCTACGAGCAGTACTTC	CASSPEDLPYEQYF
TRBD2	TRBJ2-3	many	TRBV20-1	17	TGCAGTGCTAGAGATGAAGGGACTAGCGGGTCCGCAGATACGCAGTATTTT	CSARDEGTSGSADTQYF
-	TRBJ1-1	-	TRBV5-5	13	TGTGCCAGCAGCGCATTACGTACCACTGAAGCTTTCTTT	CASSALRTTEAFF
TRBD2	TRBJ2-3	many	TRBV7-2	15	TGTGCCAGCACCAACCGGGGGGGGCCGGAAGATACGCAGTATTTT	CASTNRGGPEDTQYF
-	TRBJ2-7	few	TRBV6-5	14	TGTGCCAGCAGTTACTCTCAGGGGTACTACGAGCAGTACTTC	CASSYSQGYYEQYF
-	TRBJ1-1	-	TRBV6-2/TRBV6-3	15	TGTGCCAGCAGTTACTCAACCGGTTTGTACACTGAAGCTTTCTTT	CASSYSTGLYTEAFF
-	TRBJ2-5	-	TRBV28	13	TGTGCCAGCAGCTGGGCGCCGACGGAGACCCAGTACTTC	CASSWAPTETQYF
TRBD2	TRBJ2-1	many	TRBV27	15	TGTGCCAGCAGTCTCCTAGCGGGAGATACCAATGAGCAGTTCTTC	CASSLLAGDTNEQFF
-	TRBJ2-7	-	TRBV15	15	TGTGCCACCAGCGGCTCCAGGGGTGATTCGTCCGAGCAGTACTTC	CATSGSRGDSSEQYF
-	TRBJ2-7	many	TRBV28	15	TGTGCCAGCAGGCCCGCGGACCGGAGGTCCTACGAGCAGTACTTC	CASRPADRRSYEQYF
-	TRBJ2-1	few	TRBV7-3	15	TGTGCCAGCAGTACCGGGGGCCCTGATCCCAATGAGCAGTTCTTC	CASSTGGPDPNEQFF
-	TRBJ1-2	many	TRBV12-3/TRBV12-4	12	TGTGCCAGCAGTTTACAGGCAGGTGGCTACACCTTC	CASSLQAGGYTF
TRBD1	TRBJ2-1	many	TRBV7-9	16	TGTGCCAGCAGCTCCAGACAGGGGGCAATCTACAATGAGCAGTTCTTC	CASSSRQGAIYNEQFF
-	TRBJ2-1	few	TRBV4-3	14	TGCGCCAGCAGCCAAGAGACCGCTAGGAATGAGCAGTTCTTC	CASSQETARNEQFF
-	TRBJ2-7	-	TRBV3-1	15	TGTGCCAGCAGCCACCCCGCCGGGGCCGCCTACGAGCAGTACTTC	CASSHPAGAAYEQYF
TRBD2	TRBJ2-1	-	TRBV12-3/TRBV12-4	16	TGTGCCAGCAGTTTCGGCGGGGGGGCCCTCCGGAGTGAGCAGTTCTTC	CASSFGGGALRSEQFF
-	TRBJ1-1	many	TRBV6-6	14	TGTGCCAGCAGTTACGAGGGTTTAGATATTGAAGCTTTCTTT	CASSYEGLDIEAFF
-	TRBJ2-1	few	TRBV6-2/TRBV6-3	16	TGTGCCAGCTTTGCCTACGTGTCACAGGGTAGGGGAGAGCAGTTCTTC	CASFAYVSQGRGEQFF
-	TRBJ1-1	few	TRBV7-2	12	TGTGCCAGCAGCTTTTCCCGGGGAGAAGCTTTCTTT	CASSFSRGEAFF
-	TRBJ2-1	many	TRBV28	14	TGTGCCAGCATCCGGGACTTGTCCTACAATGAGCAGTTCTTC	CASIRDLSYNEQFF
-	TRBJ2-3	-	TRBV5-5	14	TGTGCCAGTAGTGGTTCCGCCTTGACAGATACGCAGTATTTT	CASSGSALTDTQYF
-	TRBJ2-7	-	TRBV5-6	14	TGTGCCAGCAGCTTGTTTGAGACAGCCTACGAGCAGTACTTC	CASSLFETAYEQYF
-	TRBJ2-1	many	TRBV11-2	16	TGTGCCAGCAGCTTAGGGGCCTCGCTCCTCAACAATGAGCAGTTCTTC	CASSLGASLLNNEQFF
-	TRBJ2-3	-	TRBV6-1	13	TGTGCCAGCAGAGACCCGACGGCCGATACGCAGTATTTT	CASRDPTADTQYF
-	TRBJ1-1	few	TRBV15	14	TGTGCCACCAGCAGAGATTTCGGGAACACTGAAGCTTTCTTT	CATSRDFGNTEAFF
TRBD1	TRBJ1-1	many	TRBV29-1	17	TGCAGCGCTGCACGGGGGGACAGGGGGCGCGGGCCCACTGAAGCTTTCTTT	CSAARGDRGRGPTEAFF